The following is a T cell receptor beta chain sequence with its context. This entry comes from a study of blood T cell repertoires in COVID-19. The overall study: The United States, Italy and Spain supplied acute and convalescent COVID-19 samples. Sample material is recorded as cDNA or gDNA derived from T cells, B-cell-depleted T cells, or PBMCs.

Under the authors' procedure: Amplification of reference gene primers was used by the study to estimate nucleated cell counts. Data came from immunoSEQ multiplex PCR; TCRdb stores just in-frame clones and leaves some out. V and J calls plus clone size are reproduced from that table; the DNA served to infer D and trimming. The sample lists more than 200,000 clones; roughly 83% were seen once. The CDR3 loop spans 11 amino acids. Trimming took 7 bases from V and 9 from J; bases not matched to a gene: 6. CDR1 is DFQATT and CDR2 is SNEGSKA in the germline V gene (reference sequence). This TCR derives from a woman between 70 and 85 years old with active or convalescent COVID-19. Sequencing was done on a sample of peripheral blood. The J gene is TRBJ2-1, the V gene TRBV20-1, with TRBD2 matching over 7 bases. Here the CDR3 DNA reads TGCAGTGGCGGGAGCCTCCTTGAGCAGTTCTTC. Amino acids: CSGGSLLEQFF.